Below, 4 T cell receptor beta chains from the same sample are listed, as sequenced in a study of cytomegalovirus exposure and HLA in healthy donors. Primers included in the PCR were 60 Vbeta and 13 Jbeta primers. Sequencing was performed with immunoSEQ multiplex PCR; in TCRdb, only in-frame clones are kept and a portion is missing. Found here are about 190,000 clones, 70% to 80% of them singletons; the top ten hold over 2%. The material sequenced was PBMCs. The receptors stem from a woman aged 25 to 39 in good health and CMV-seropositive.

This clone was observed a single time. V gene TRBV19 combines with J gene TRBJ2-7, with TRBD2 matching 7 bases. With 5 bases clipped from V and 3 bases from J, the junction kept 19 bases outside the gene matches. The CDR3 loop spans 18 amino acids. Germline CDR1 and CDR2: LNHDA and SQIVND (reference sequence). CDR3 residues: CASSLVASGGSTGYEQYF. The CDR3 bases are TGTGCCAGTAGTTTGGTGGCTAGCGGAGGCAGTACCGGCTACGAGCAGTACTTC.

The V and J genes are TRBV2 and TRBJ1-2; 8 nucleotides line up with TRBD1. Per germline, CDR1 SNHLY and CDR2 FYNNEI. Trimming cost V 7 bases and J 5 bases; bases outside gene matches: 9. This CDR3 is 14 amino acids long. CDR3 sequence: CASTMQGASYGYTF. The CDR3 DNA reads TGTGCCAGCACGATGCAGGGGGCGTCATATGGCTACACCTTC.

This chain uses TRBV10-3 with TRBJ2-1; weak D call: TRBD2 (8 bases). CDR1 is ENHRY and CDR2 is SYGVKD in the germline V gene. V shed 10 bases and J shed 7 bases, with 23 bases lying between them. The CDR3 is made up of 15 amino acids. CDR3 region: CATEGASGSGNEQFF. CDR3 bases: TGTGCCACCGAGGGGGCCAGCGGGAGTGGTAATGAGCAGTTCTTC.

DNA for the CDR3: TGTGCCAGTAGTGTGACAGTGAACACTGAAGCTTTCTTT. Its translation: CASSVTVNTEAFF. The chain employs TRBV19 and TRBJ1-1, with D perhaps matching TRBD1 (5 bases). The length of the CDR3 is 13 residues. Germline V gene data show CDR1 as LNHDA and CDR2 as SQIVND (reference sequence). V lost 5 bases to trimming and J lost 0 bases, with 7 bases between them.